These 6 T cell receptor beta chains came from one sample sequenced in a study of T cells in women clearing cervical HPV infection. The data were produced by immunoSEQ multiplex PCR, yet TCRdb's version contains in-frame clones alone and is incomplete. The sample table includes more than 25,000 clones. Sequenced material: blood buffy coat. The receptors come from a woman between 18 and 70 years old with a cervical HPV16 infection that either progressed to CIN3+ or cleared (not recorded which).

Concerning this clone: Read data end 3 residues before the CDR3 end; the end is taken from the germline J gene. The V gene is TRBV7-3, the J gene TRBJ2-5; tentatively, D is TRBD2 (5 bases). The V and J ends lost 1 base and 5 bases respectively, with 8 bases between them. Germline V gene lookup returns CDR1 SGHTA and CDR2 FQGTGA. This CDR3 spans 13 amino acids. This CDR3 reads CASSLSSVETQYF. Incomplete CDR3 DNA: TGTGCCAGCAGCTTAAGTAGCGTCGAGACC.

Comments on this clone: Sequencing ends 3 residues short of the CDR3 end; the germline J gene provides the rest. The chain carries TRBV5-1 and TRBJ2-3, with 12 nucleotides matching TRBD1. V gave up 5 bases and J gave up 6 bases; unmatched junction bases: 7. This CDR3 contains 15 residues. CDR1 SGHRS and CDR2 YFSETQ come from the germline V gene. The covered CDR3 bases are TGCGCCAGCAGTCACGGGACAGGGGGCTCGGATACG. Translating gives CASSHGTGGSDT. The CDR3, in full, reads CASSHGTGGSDTQYF.

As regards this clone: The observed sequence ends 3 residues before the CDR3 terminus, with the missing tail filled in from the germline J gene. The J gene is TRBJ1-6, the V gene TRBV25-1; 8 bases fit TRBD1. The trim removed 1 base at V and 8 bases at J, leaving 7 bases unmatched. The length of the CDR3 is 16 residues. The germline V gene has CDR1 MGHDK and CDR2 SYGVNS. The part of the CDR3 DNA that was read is TGTGCCAGCAGTGAATTCAAGACAGGGGCCGATTCACCC. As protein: CASSEFKTGADSP. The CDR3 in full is CASSEFKTGADSPLHF.

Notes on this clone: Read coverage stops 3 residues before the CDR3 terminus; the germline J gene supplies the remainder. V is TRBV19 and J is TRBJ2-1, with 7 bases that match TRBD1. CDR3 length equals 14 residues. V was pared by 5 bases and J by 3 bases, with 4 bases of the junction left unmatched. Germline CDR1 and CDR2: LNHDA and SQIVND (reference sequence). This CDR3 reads CASSPGDSYNEQFF. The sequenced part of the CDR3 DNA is TGTGCCAGTAGTCCCGGGGACAGCTACAATGAG. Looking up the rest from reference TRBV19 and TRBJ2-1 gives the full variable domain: DGGITQSPKYLFRKEGQNVTLSCEQNLNHDAMYWYRQDPGQGLRLIYYSQIVNDFQKGDIAEGYSVSREKKESFPLTVTSAQKNPTAFYLCASSPGDSYNEQFFGPGTRLTVL.

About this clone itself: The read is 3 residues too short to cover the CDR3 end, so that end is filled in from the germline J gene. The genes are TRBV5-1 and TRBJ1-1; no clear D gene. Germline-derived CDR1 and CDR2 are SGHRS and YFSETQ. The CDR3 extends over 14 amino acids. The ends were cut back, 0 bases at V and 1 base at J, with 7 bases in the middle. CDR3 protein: CASSLDTENTEAFF. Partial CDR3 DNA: TGCGCCAGCAGCTTGGACACAGAGAACACTGAA.

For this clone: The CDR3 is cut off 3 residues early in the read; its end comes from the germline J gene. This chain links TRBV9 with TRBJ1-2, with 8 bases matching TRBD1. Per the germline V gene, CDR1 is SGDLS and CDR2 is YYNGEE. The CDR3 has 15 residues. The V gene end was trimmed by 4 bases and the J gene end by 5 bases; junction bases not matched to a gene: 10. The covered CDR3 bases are TGTGCCAGCAGCTTGACTGGACAGGGAGCGTATGGC. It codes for CASSLTGQGAYG. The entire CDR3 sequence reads CASSLTGQGAYGYTF. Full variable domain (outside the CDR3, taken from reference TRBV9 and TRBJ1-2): DSGVTQTPKHLITATGQRVTLRCSPRSGDLSVYWYQQSLDQGLQFLIQYYNGEERAKGNILERFSAQQFPDLHSELNLSSLELGDSALYFCASSLTGQGAYGYTFGSGTRLTVV.